Each of the 17 T cell receptor beta chains below was sequenced from the same sample in a study of blood T cell repertoires in COVID-19. Clones were sequenced by immunoSEQ multiplex PCR, and TCRdb holds only the in-frame ones, with some missing. The table shows fewer than 90,000 clones, with roughly 80% occurring only once. Sequenced material: peripheral blood. These receptors were obtained from a human donor in a cohort sampled during active COVID-19.

The chain carries TRBV13 and TRBJ2-2; no definite D call. The CDR3 is made up of 12 amino acids. Germline lookup yields CDR1 PRHDT and CDR2 FYEKMQ (reference sequence). The V and J ends lost 5 bases and 4 bases respectively, with 5 bases between them. DNA for the CDR3: TGTGCCAGCAGCCATTTCACCGGGGAGCTGTTTTTT. The encoded protein is CASSHFTGELFF.

The chain has TRBV7-3 and TRBJ2-1; 8 nucleotides agree with TRBD2. CDR3 size: 15 residues. V shed 2 bases, J shed 6 bases, and the junction held 6 bases outside the gene matches. Per germline, CDR1 SGHTA and CDR2 FQGTGA. The CDR3 here is CASSLRPGLVNEQFF. CDR3 nucleotides: TGTGCCAGCAGCTTACGGCCGGGACTAGTCAATGAGCAGTTCTTC.

This chain joins TRBV30 and TRBJ2-4; D is possibly TRBD1 (5 bases). CDR1 is GTSNPN, CDR2 SVGIG, per germline (reference sequence). V was cut by 0 bases and J by 7 bases, with 10 bases left in between. This CDR3 comprises 13 residues. The CDR3 region has the DNA TGTGCCTGGAGTGTGGGGCAGACCAACATTCAGTACTTC. It yields the protein CAWSVGQTNIQYF.

The V gene is TRBV28, the J gene TRBJ2-3; TRBD2 matches 8 bases. Germline trimming cut 4 bases from V and 5 bases from J; bases unmatched to any gene: 14. Germline CDR1 MDHEN, CDR2 SYDVKM. This CDR3 comprises 17 residues. The CDR3 DNA reads as TGTGCCAGCAGTTCCGATCTCGGGAGGGCGGGAGAAGATACGCAGTATTTT. It codes for CASSSDLGRAGEDTQYF. Variable domain in full (rest from reference TRBV28 and TRBJ2-3): DVKVTQSSRYLVKRTGEKVFLECVQDMDHENMFWYRQDPGLGLRLIYFSYDVKMKEKGDIPEGYSVSREKKERFSLILESASTNQTSMYLCASSSDLGRAGEDTQYFGPGTRLTVL.

J is TRBJ2-5 and V is TRBV7-9; D is perhaps TRBD1 (6 bases). The V and J ends lost 1 base and 5 bases respectively, with 14 bases between them. The CDR3 totals 15 residues. Germline V gives CDR1 SEHNR, CDR2 FQNEAQ (reference sequence). In nucleotides, the CDR3 is TGTGCCAGCAGCTTAGTGGGCAGGGGCACCGAGACCCAGTACTTC. Its protein is CASSLVGRGTETQYF.

CDR3 DNA sequence: TGTGCCAGTAGTACCGCGACAGCTCCCTTGGGGTATGGCTACACCTTC. Translated, it gives CASSTATAPLGYGYTF. The chain uses TRBV19 and TRBJ1-2; weak D call: TRBD1 (5 bases). Trimming pared 4 bases from V and 5 bases from J, leaving 20 bases between. The CDR3 is made up of 16 amino acids. Germline V gene sequence: CDR1 LNHDA, CDR2 SQIVND (reference sequence).

The chain couples TRBV14 to TRBJ2-1; 10 nucleotides line up with TRBD2. Germline assignment: CDR1 SGHDN and CDR2 FVKESK. This CDR3 comprises 16 residues. Trimming at V came to 3 bases and at J to 8 bases, leaving 10 bases not matched to a gene. CDR3 amino acids: CASSQLLAGIGDEQFF. In nucleotides, the CDR3 is TGTGCCAGCAGCCAGTTACTAGCGGGAATAGGCGATGAGCAGTTCTTC.

This chain uses TRBV5-5 with TRBJ2-1; TRBD1 matches at 9 bases. V gave up 2 bases and J gave up 8 bases; unmatched junction bases: 2. The CDR3 spans 13 residues. Germline values: CDR1 SGHKS, CDR2 YYEKEE (reference sequence). The CDR3 protein is CASSLQGAYEQFF. The CDR3 DNA reads as TGTGCCAGCAGCTTACAGGGGGCTTATGAGCAGTTCTTC.

The chain joins TRBV3-1 (or the pseudogene TRBV3-2) to TRBJ2-7; D might be TRBD2 (6 bases). The germline V gene encodes CDR1 LGHDT and CDR2 YNNKEL (reference sequence). The CDR3 sequence is 15 residues long. Trimming stripped 0 bases from V and 3 bases from J, with 12 bases between. The CDR3 sequence: CASSQDVRLVYEQYF. The CDR3 DNA is TGTGCCAGCAGCCAAGATGTGAGACTAGTCTACGAGCAGTACTTC.

In regard to this clone: A single base separates this from a much larger clone, so it may be a read error. The rearrangement uses TRBV28 and TRBJ1-5, with D perhaps matching TRBD1 (6 bases). The CDR3 runs to 13 residues. From germline, CDR1 is MDHEN and CDR2 SYDVKM. The germline V and J ends were trimmed by 6 bases and 0 bases, with 6 bases remaining between them. The CDR3 nucleotides read TGTGCCAGCAGACAGGGTAGCAATCAGCCCCAGCATTTT. It encodes CASRQGSNQPQHF.

In DNA form, the CDR3 reads TGTGCCAGCAGCGTAGGGGGAGGGACGAAAGAGACCCAGTACTTC. It translates to CASSVGGGTKETQYF. This chain connects TRBV9 to TRBJ2-5; 7 bases fit TRBD2. J was trimmed by 3 bases and V by 0 bases; bases with no gene match: 5. CDR3 length: 15 amino acids. Germline CDR1 and CDR2: SGDLS and YYNGEE. The full variable domain, its missing parts supplied by reference TRBV9 and TRBJ2-5, is DSGVTQTPKHLITATGQRVTLRCSPRSGDLSVYWYQQSLDQGLQFLIQYYNGEERAKGNILERFSAQQFPDLHSELNLSSLELGDSALYFCASSVGGGTKETQYFGPGTRLLVL.

This chain joins TRBV28 and TRBJ1-4; D perhaps matches TRBD1 (6 bases). The CDR3 consists of 15 residues. The V end lost 1 base, the J end lost 8 bases, and 14 bases lay between the germline ends. Germline values: CDR1 MDHEN, CDR2 SYDVKM. CDR3 DNA sequence: TGTGCCAGCAGTTTATATCAAGGGGGTGGAGAAAAACTGTTTTTT. It yields the protein CASSLYQGGGEKLFF.

This chain connects TRBV7-8 to TRBJ2-3; D is perhaps TRBD2 (6 bases). This CDR3 has 13 residues. Germline loops: CDR1 SGHVS, CDR2 FQNEAQ. V was shortened by 5 bases and J by 8 bases, with 14 bases between the two germline ends. CDR3 bases: TGTGCCAGCAGCCAATCCCGGGACTCTACGCAGTATTTT. Its protein is CASSQSRDSTQYF.

The V and J genes are TRBV7-3 and TRBJ1-5, with D possibly being TRBD1 (5 bases). Trimming took 5 bases from V and 6 from J, leaving 11 bases between them. Germline lookup yields CDR1 SGHTA and CDR2 FQGTGA. The CDR3 extends over 13 amino acids. The CDR3 reads CASSKGNFQPQHF. The CDR3 nucleotides read TGTGCCAGCAGCAAGGGGAACTTTCAGCCCCAGCATTTT.

The chain recombines TRBV6-1 with TRBJ2-1, with TRBD2 matching 13 bases. Trimming at V came to 4 bases and at J to 3 bases, leaving 3 bases not matched to a gene. CDR1 and CDR2 (germline): MNHNS, SASEGT. The CDR3 has 16 residues. Written as DNA, the CDR3 is TGTGCCAGCAGTGCCGGACTAGCGGGAGTCTACAATGAGCAGTTCTTC. Protein: CASSAGLAGVYNEQFF.

The chain joins TRBV25-1 to TRBJ2-5; TRBD2 might be the D (5 bases). The V end was cut by 6 bases, the J end by 4 bases, with 15 bases between. The germline V gene encodes CDR1 MGHDK and CDR2 SYGVNS. CDR3 length: 14 amino acids. As DNA, the CDR3 is TGTGCCAGCAGCCTCCAGGTGGGGAGAGAGACCCAGTACTTC. Protein: CASSLQVGRETQYF.

The gene calls are TRBV28 and TRBJ1-4, with TRBD1 matching over 11 bases. There are 15 residues in the CDR3. Germline lookup yields CDR1 MDHEN and CDR2 SYDVKM. With V trimmed by 8 bases and J by 7 bases, 9 bases remained unmatched. The CDR3 protein is CASGQGALGGEKLFF. Written as DNA, the CDR3 is TGTGCCAGCGGACAGGGGGCGTTGGGTGGTGAAAAACTGTTTTTT.